This record covers a single TCR beta chain. Its antigen is as yet unknown. Libraries were prepared by immunoSEQ multiplex PCR; TCRdb keeps only in-frame clonotypes and omits some of them. The sample contains 25,000 to 35,000 clones, around four fifths of which appear only once. V lost 0 bases to trimming and J lost 8 bases; unmatched junction nucleotides: 12. Germline V gene lookup returns CDR1 MNHNS and CDR2 SASEGT. This CDR3 has 16 amino acids. These data come from a study of OX40 agonist ivuxolimab in advanced cancers. Study outcomes and limitations: At 0.1 to 3.0 mg/kg, CD4+ and CD8+ blood T cells expanded clonally by week 6. Researchers report that CD8+ T cells had, on average, more expanded clones than CD4+. Low normalized T-cell clonal expansion was additionally recorded for some nonresponders.

At baseline, cycle 4 day 1, and cycle 7 day 1, blood was sampled. The genes are TRBV6-1 and TRBJ1-2; 7 nucleotides align to TRBD1. The sample in question was CD4+ or CD8+ T cells sorted from blood, obtained in a trial of the OX40 agonist ivuxolimab. The receptor comes from an adult with an advanced solid tumor such as melanoma, head and neck, liver or kidney cancer. CDR3 amino acids: CASSEARPGQSWGYTF. CDR3 coding DNA: TGTGCCAGCAGTGAAGCAAGGCCGGGACAGTCCTGGGGCTACACCTTC.